One and the same sample provided the 13 T cell receptor beta chains below, sequenced in a study of siplizumab effects on memory and regulatory T cells. Produced via immunoSEQ multiplex PCR; TCRdb's table is partial and in-frame only. The sample holds fewer than 120,000 clones, roughly 92% seen once. The sample taken for sequencing was CD4+ T cells sorted from blood. The origin of the receptors is a human donor in good health.

The chain is built from TRBV6-6 and TRBJ1-5; D is possibly TRBD1 (6 bases). Germline CDR1 reads MNHNY; CDR2 reads SVGAGI (reference sequence). Trimming took 2 bases from V and 5 from J, leaving 13 bases between them. This CDR3 has 15 amino acids. Here the CDR3 reads CASSYRQESYQPQHF. The CDR3, as DNA: TGTGCCAGCAGTTACAGACAGGAGAGCTATCAGCCCCAGCATTTT.

This clone was detected only once. The chain uses TRBV7-2 and TRBJ2-5; no clear D gene. V was shortened by 2 bases and J by 4 bases, with 11 bases between the two germline ends. The germline gives CDR1 SGHTA, CDR2 FQGNSA. This CDR3 contains 14 residues. CDR3 coding DNA: TGTGCCAGCAGCTTATCACAGCTACTAGAGACCCAGTACTTC. Protein: CASSLSQLLETQYF.

V usage is TRBV5-1 and J usage is TRBJ1-2; TRBD1 agrees at 9 bases. The CDR3 consists of 16 residues. V trimming: 0 bases; J trimming: 6 bases; junction bases outside the gene matches: 9. The V gene's germline CDR1 is SGHRS and CDR2 YFSETQ. In DNA, the CDR3 is TGCGCCAGCAGCTTGGCCCCACAGGGGGCGGAAAATGGCTACACCTTC. Amino acids: CASSLAPQGAENGYTF. The full variable domain, its missing parts supplied by reference TRBV5-1 and TRBJ1-2, is KAGVTQTPRYLIKTRGQQVTLSCSPISGHRSVSWYQQTPGQGLQFLFEYFSETQRNKGNFPGRFSGRQFSNSRSEMNVSTLELGDSALYLCASSLAPQGAENGYTFGSGTRLTVV.

J is TRBJ1-1 and V is TRBV18, with D possibly TRBD1 on 5 matching bases. Germline values: CDR1 KGHSH, CDR2 LQKENI. Trimming cost V 5 bases and J 5 bases, with 18 bases left between them. This CDR3 has 15 amino acids. This chain's CDR3 is CASSAHPPRETEAFF. The CDR3 DNA sequence: TGTGCCAGCTCAGCACACCCTCCCAGGGAGACTGAAGCTTTCTTT.

This chain uses TRBV2 with TRBJ1-3, with D perhaps matching TRBD1 (5 bases). Germline V gene data show CDR1 as SNHLY and CDR2 as FYNNEI. The CDR3 sequence is 18 residues long. V was clipped by 2 bases and J by 4 bases, with 21 bases between them. DNA for the CDR3: TGTGCCAGCAGTGAACTTAGGGGTCCCTCCAAGACCGGAAACACCATATATTTT. It yields the protein CASSELRGPSKTGNTIYF.

J is TRBJ1-3 and V is TRBV7-3; 7 bases are a match to TRBD1. The CDR3 contains 16 residues. V shed 5 bases and J 5 bases; nucleotides not matched to a gene: 12. Per germline, CDR1 SGHTA and CDR2 FQGTGA. CDR3 DNA sequence: TGTGCCAGCAGCCATGGGGCAGGGGGAGATCGAAACACCATATATTTT. Its translation: CASSHGAGGDRNTIYF. Supplemented by reference TRBV7-3 and TRBJ1-3, the full variable domain reads GAGVSQTPSNKVTEKGKYVELRCDPISGHTALYWYRQSLGQGPEFLIYFQGTGAADDSGLPNDRFFAVRPEGSVSTLKIQRTERGDSAVYLCASSHGAGGDRNTIYFGEGSWLTVV.

In DNA form, the CDR3 reads TGTGCCAGCAGTGGACAGTTTGGGGTCCCAACTGGCTACACCTTC. Protein sequence: CASSGQFGVPTGYTF. V is TRBV6-1 and J is TRBJ1-2; tentatively, D is TRBD1 (5 bases). In germline, CDR1 is MNHNS, CDR2 SASEGT. There are 15 residues in the CDR3. Trimming shortened V by 4 bases and J by 7 bases, and 19 bases separated the two germline ends.

The V gene is TRBV5-1, the J gene TRBJ2-5, with 14 bases fitting TRBD2. CDR3 length: 18 residues. Germline CDR1 reads SGHRS; CDR2 reads YFSETQ. With 4 bases clipped from V and 4 bases from J, the junction kept 12 bases outside the gene matches. Here the CDR3 reads CASSLRPSTSGGAETQYF. The CDR3 DNA sequence: TGCGCCAGCAGCCTCAGACCTTCGACTAGCGGGGGGGCAGAGACCCAGTACTTC.

This clone was seen just once. The chain joins TRBV7-9 to TRBJ2-7; TRBD1 matches 7 bases. The CDR3 is made up of 15 amino acids. J gave up 2 bases and V 2 bases, and 6 bases lay outside the gene matches. Germline CDR1 SEHNR, CDR2 FQNEAQ (reference sequence). Here the CDR3 reads CASSLYKDRPYEQYF. DNA of the CDR3: TGTGCCAGCAGCTTATATAAGGACAGGCCCTACGAGCAGTACTTC.

The gene calls are TRBV6-4 and TRBJ2-1, with no clear D. Germline V gene sequence: CDR1 MRHNA, CDR2 SNTAGT. The length of the CDR3 is 13 residues. Trimming removed 9 bases at V and 0 bases at J, with 9 bases between. The chain's CDR3 is CASQVPSYNEQFF. Written as DNA, the CDR3 is TGTGCCAGTCAGGTCCCCTCCTACAATGAGCAGTTCTTC.

The chain combines TRBV2 with TRBJ2-1, with 14 bases fitting TRBD2. V shed 6 bases and J 6 bases; nucleotides not matched to a gene: 4. The CDR3 runs 15 residues. Germline V gives CDR1 SNHLY, CDR2 FYNNEI. CDR3 DNA sequence: TGTGCCAGCAGGAAGACTAGCGGGGGGGCCAATGAGCAGTTCTTC. Its translation: CASRKTSGGANEQFF.

The chain combines TRBV15 with TRBJ1-2; weak D call: TRBD1 (6 bases). The ends were cut back, 1 base at V and 1 base at J, with 13 bases in the middle. The CDR3 is made up of 16 amino acids. The germline CDR1 and CDR2 sequences are LNHNV and YYDKDF (reference sequence). The CDR3 DNA sequence: TGTGCCACCAGCAGAGCGGGGGGGCTTGATAACTATGGCTACACCTTC. This gives the protein CATSRAGGLDNYGYTF.

Turning to this clone: The same CDR3 can be traced to other DNA sequences in this sample. The CDR3 DNA reads TGTGCCAGTAGTGGAACAGGCAATCAGCCCCAGCATTTT. Its translation: CASSGTGNQPQHF. The chain recombines TRBV19 with TRBJ1-5; D is uncertain. V lost 5 bases and J 2 bases, leaving 7 bases between the germline ends. CDR1 LNHDA and CDR2 SQIVND come from the germline V gene (reference sequence). CDR3 size: 13 residues.